The rows below give T cell receptor beta chains drawn from one sample of a study of blood T cell repertoires in COVID-19. Assay: immunoSEQ multiplex PCR; the TCRdb copy retains only in-frame clones and omits some. The sample contains about 180,000 clones, 89% of which appear only once. The sequencing input was peripheral blood. These receptors all stem from a young man who had recovered from COVID-19. The CDR3 runs from the conserved cysteine through the conserved F or W. A D gene is named only where the DNA matches it firmly. The size field is filled for only some rows; it gives once, few, many or a size class.

d_gene: .; j_gene: TRBJ2-7; v_gene: TRBV27; abundance: .; CDR3aa: CASSPRGVMYEQYF; CDR3nt: TGTGCCAGCAGTCCACGGGGAGTAATGTACGAGCAGTACTTC
d_gene: TRBD1; j_gene: TRBJ1-1; v_gene: TRBV29-1; abundance: .; CDR3aa: CSVERGPGTEAFF; CDR3nt: TGCAGCGTCGAAAGGGGGCCGGGCACTGAAGCTTTCTTT
d_gene: .; j_gene: TRBJ1-5; v_gene: TRBV4-2; abundance: .; CDR3aa: CASSQDVAGNQPQHF; CDR3nt: TGTGCCAGCAGCCAAGATGTTGCGGGAAATCAGCCCCAGCATTTT
d_gene: TRBD1; j_gene: TRBJ1-1; v_gene: TRBV5-1; abundance: once; CDR3aa: CASSLARAGGLSEAFF; CDR3nt: TGCGCCAGCAGCTTGGCTCGGGCAGGGGGCTTGTCTGAAGCTTTCTTT
d_gene: TRBD2; j_gene: TRBJ2-3; v_gene: TRBV3-1/TRBV3-2; abundance: .; CDR3aa: CASSHSGRAGARTDTQYF; CDR3nt: TGTGCCAGCAGCCATAGTGGGCGAGCGGGAGCCCGCACAGATACGCAGTATTTT
d_gene: .; j_gene: TRBJ1-5; v_gene: TRBV5-1; abundance: .; CDR3aa: CASSLDADSNQPQHF; CDR3nt: TGCGCCAGCAGCTTGGATGCGGATAGCAATCAGCCCCAGCATTTT
d_gene: .; j_gene: TRBJ1-1; v_gene: TRBV4-3; abundance: .; CDR3aa: CASSQDSGTEAFF; CDR3nt: TGCGCCAGCAGCCAAGATAGCGGCACTGAAGCTTTCTTT
d_gene: .; j_gene: TRBJ2-1; v_gene: TRBV29-1; abundance: .; CDR3aa: CSVSTGWNEQFF; CDR3nt: TGCAGCGTTTCCACGGGGTGGAATGAGCAGTTCTTC
d_gene: TRBD2; j_gene: TRBJ2-7; v_gene: TRBV2; abundance: once; CDR3aa: CASSDGLASRYEQYF; CDR3nt: TGTGCCAGCAGTGACGGACTAGCGAGTCGCTACGAGCAGTACTTC
d_gene: .; j_gene: TRBJ2-2; v_gene: TRBV7-8; abundance: .; CDR3aa: CASSLVRVIGELFF; CDR3nt: TGTGCCAGCAGCTTAGTCAGGGTAATCGGGGAGCTGTTTTTT
d_gene: .; j_gene: TRBJ2-5; v_gene: TRBV19; abundance: .; CDR3aa: CASIDRTKTQYF; CDR3nt: TGTGCCAGTATTGACAGAACCAAGACCCAGTACTTC
d_gene: TRBD2; j_gene: TRBJ2-1; v_gene: TRBV29-1; abundance: .; CDR3aa: CSVEGGEGYNEQFF; CDR3nt: TGCAGCGTTGAAGGGGGGGAGGGATACAATGAGCAGTTCTTC
d_gene: TRBD1; j_gene: TRBJ2-7; v_gene: TRBV7-2; abundance: .; CDR3aa: CASSSDRALYYEQYF; CDR3nt: TGTGCCAGCAGCTCCGACAGGGCCCTCTACTACGAGCAGTACTTC
d_gene: TRBD1; j_gene: TRBJ2-7; v_gene: TRBV28; abundance: .; CDR3aa: CASSTGTGAYEQYF; CDR3nt: TGTGCCAGCAGTACCGGGACAGGGGCCTACGAGCAGTACTTC
d_gene: TRBD2; j_gene: TRBJ2-1; v_gene: TRBV3-1/TRBV3-2; abundance: .; CDR3aa: CASSQPRAGDEQFF; CDR3nt: TGTGCCAGCAGCCAACCCCGCGCGGGGGATGAGCAGTTCTTC
d_gene: .; j_gene: TRBJ2-1; v_gene: TRBV29-1; abundance: .; CDR3aa: CSVEGYWPGGRNEQFF; CDR3nt: TGCAGCGTTGAAGGGTACTGGCCCGGAGGTCGGAATGAGCAGTTCTTC
d_gene: TRBD1; j_gene: TRBJ1-1; v_gene: TRBV10-3; abundance: .; CDR3aa: CAISLGTGKVPEAFF; CDR3nt: TGTGCCATCAGCCTTGGGACAGGGAAAGTGCCTGAAGCTTTCTTT
d_gene: .; j_gene: TRBJ2-1; v_gene: TRBV6-5; abundance: .; CDR3aa: CASSYPGENEQFF; CDR3nt: TGTGCCAGCAGTTACCCGGGAGAGAATGAGCAGTTCTTC
d_gene: .; j_gene: TRBJ1-5; v_gene: TRBV6-2/TRBV6-3; abundance: .; CDR3aa: CASSHPGENQPQHF; CDR3nt: TGTGCCAGCAGTCATCCGGGGGAGAATCAGCCCCAGCATTTT
d_gene: TRBD2; j_gene: TRBJ2-5; v_gene: TRBV6-2/TRBV6-3; abundance: .; CDR3aa: CASSYSSGSKETQYF; CDR3nt: TGTGCCAGCAGTTACTCTAGCGGGAGTAAAGAGACCCAGTACTTC
d_gene: .; j_gene: TRBJ2-2; v_gene: TRBV3-1/TRBV3-2; abundance: .; CDR3aa: CASSPFPGELFF; CDR3nt: TGTGCCAGCAGCCCATTCCCCGGGGAGCTGTTTTTT
d_gene: .; j_gene: TRBJ1-1; v_gene: TRBV30; abundance: .; CDR3aa: CAWAKMNTEAFF; CDR3nt: TGTGCCTGGGCTAAGATGAACACTGAAGCTTTCTTT
d_gene: .; j_gene: TRBJ1-2; v_gene: TRBV5-1; abundance: .; CDR3aa: CASSPARPNYGYTF; CDR3nt: TGCGCCAGCAGCCCGGCGCGGCCAAACTATGGCTACACCTTC
d_gene: TRBD2; j_gene: TRBJ2-2; v_gene: TRBV12-5; abundance: few; CDR3aa: CASAGDSGELFF; CDR3nt: TGTGCTAGCGCGGGGGACTCCGGGGAGCTGTTTTTT
d_gene: .; j_gene: TRBJ1-4; v_gene: TRBV5-5; abundance: .; CDR3aa: CASSPPGFNEKLFF; CDR3nt: TGTGCCAGCAGCCCCCCGGGGTTTAATGAAAAACTGTTTTTT